The 20 T cell receptor beta chains reported below all come from one sample, sequenced in a study of T cell changes during pregnancy in multiple sclerosis. TCRdb's table, derived via immunoSEQ multiplex PCR, lists solely in-frame clones and lacks some. The sample has fewer than 85,000 clones, roughly 90% seen once. The sequenced sample was peripheral blood, obtained in the first trimester of pregnancy. These receptors originate from a female donor in good health, enrolled as a control in a pregnancy study.

This rearrangement joins TRBV5-1 to TRBJ1-1; D gene unclear. CDR3 length equals 13 residues. Trimming removed 7 bases from V and 5 bases from J, with 15 bases in between. Germline CDR1 and CDR2: SGHRS and YFSETQ. The CDR3 nucleotides read TGCGCCAGCCGCCCAGATTCGGGGACTGAAGCTTTCTTT. Translating gives CASRPDSGTEAFF.

This chain's CDR3 is CASSRNGLAGGYEQYF. The CDR3 DNA is TGTGCCAGCAGCCGAAACGGACTAGCGGGAGGGTACGAGCAGTACTTC. V and J are TRBV9 and TRBJ2-7; TRBD2 aligns across 15 bases. The CDR3 is made up of 16 amino acids. J gave up 4 bases and V 4 bases, and 6 bases lay outside the gene matches. Germline CDR1 SGDLS, CDR2 YYNGEE.

The chain has TRBV5-1 and TRBJ2-7, with a possible D match to TRBD1 (6 bases). Trimming cost V 4 bases and J 2 bases, with 10 bases left between them. Per the germline V gene, CDR1 is SGHRS and CDR2 is YFSETQ. The CDR3 loop spans 13 amino acids. Here the CDR3 DNA reads TGCGCCAGCAGCGTGACAGGTCCCTACGAGCAGTACTTC. As protein: CASSVTGPYEQYF.

The chain couples TRBV2 to TRBJ2-1; 11 bases line up with TRBD2. This CDR3 contains 15 residues. J gave up 5 bases and V 7 bases, and 7 bases lay outside the gene matches. In germline, CDR1 is SNHLY, CDR2 FYNNEI. The CDR3 region is CASTSQGLADNEQFF. CDR3 in DNA: TGTGCCAGCACCTCACAGGGACTAGCGGACAATGAGCAGTTCTTC.

Only one count was recorded for this clone. The V and J genes are TRBV6-6 and TRBJ2-7, with D possibly being TRBD2 (6 bases). V dropped 0 bases and J dropped 3 bases, with 15 bases sitting between them. Germline V gene sequence: CDR1 MNHNY, CDR2 SVGAGI (reference sequence). This CDR3 has 16 amino acids. The CDR3 nucleotides read TGTGCCAGCAGTTACTCGGGAGCGGGTCGAAACTACGAGCAGTACTTC. It specifies CASSYSGAGRNYEQYF.

The genes are TRBV25-1 and TRBJ2-7; the D gene is possibly TRBD2 (5 bases). CDR1 is MGHDK, CDR2 SYGVNS, per germline. The CDR3 extends over 13 amino acids. V dropped 6 bases and J dropped 5 bases, with 14 bases sitting between them. For the CDR3, the DNA is TGTGCCAGCAGCCCCGCCCGGGGTAACGAGCAGTACTTC. Translation gives CASSPARGNEQYF.

The CDR3 spells CASSHLTGVNYGYTF. Here the CDR3 DNA reads TGTGCCAGCAGTCATCTGACAGGGGTGAACTATGGCTACACCTTC. The chain joins TRBV6-5 to TRBJ1-2; 8 positions agree with TRBD1. V lost 5 bases and J lost 2; bases outside the gene matches: 7. The germline V gene encodes CDR1 MNHEY and CDR2 SVGAGI. The CDR3 is 15 residues long.

The chain employs TRBV29-1 and TRBJ1-2, with 7 bases lining up with TRBD1. V dropped 3 bases and J dropped 4; count of bases not matched to a gene: 8. CDR1 is SQVTM, CDR2 ANQGSEA, per germline. The CDR3 runs to 14 residues. CDR3 nucleotide sequence: TGCAGCGTTGAGTCCCGGGACAGAGCCTATGGCTACACCTTC. Amino acids: CSVESRDRAYGYTF.

The J gene is TRBJ2-5, the V gene TRBV2; 11 bases align to TRBD2. CDR1 is SNHLY, CDR2 FYNNEI, per germline. V lost 5 bases and J lost 5; bases outside the gene matches: 7. This CDR3 is built from 15 residues. CDR3 residues: CASSTSGSLAETQYF. In DNA form, the CDR3 reads TGTGCCAGCAGTACTAGCGGGAGCCTCGCCGAGACCCAGTACTTC.

A remark on this clone: The junction and the germline gene differ at one end; a read error may be behind it. V usage is TRBV5-5 and J usage is TRBJ2-1; 7 bases line up with TRBD2. CDR1 is SGHKS and CDR2 is YYEKEE in the germline V gene (reference sequence). CDR3 length: 13 residues. The CDR3 nucleotides read TGTGCCAGCAGCTTGGCTGGGGGGGGATTCAGGATCTTC. Protein: CASSLAGGGFRIF.

This chain joins TRBV19 and TRBJ2-3; TRBD1 matches at 10 bases. V lost 9 bases, J lost 2 bases, and 5 bases stayed unmatched. This CDR3 comprises 14 residues. CDR1 is LNHDA and CDR2 is SQIVND in the germline V gene (reference sequence). The CDR3 loop is CASVDRGNTDTQYF. DNA for the CDR3: TGTGCCAGCGTGGACAGGGGGAACACAGATACGCAGTATTTT.

The CDR3 DNA is TGTGCCAGCAGCCCCGCCGGGGGTGTGGGTACCGGGGAGCTGTTTTTT. It translates to CASSPAGGVGTGELFF. The chain combines TRBV5-4 with TRBJ2-2, with D maybe TRBD2 (6 bases). The CDR3 spans 16 residues. Trimming took 4 bases from V and 5 from J, leaving 18 bases between them. Looked up from germline, CDR1 is SGHNT and CDR2 is YYREEE (reference sequence).

The chain couples TRBV19 to TRBJ2-5; TRBD1 matches 12 bases. The V gene's germline CDR1 is LNHDA and CDR2 SQIVND (reference sequence). The CDR3 is 17 residues long. J gave up 3 bases and V 3 bases, and 8 bases lay outside the gene matches. Here the CDR3 reads CASSMSRDRGREETQYF. The CDR3 region has the DNA TGTGCCAGTAGTATGTCAAGGGACAGGGGGCGCGAAGAGACCCAGTACTTC.

J is TRBJ2-1 and V is TRBV6-1; TRBD1 might be the D (5 bases). This CDR3 has 16 residues. V was pared by 4 bases and J by 7 bases, with 20 bases between. Per germline, CDR1 MNHNS and CDR2 SASEGT. CDR3 region: CASSGSTVGVGNEQFF. In DNA, the CDR3 is TGTGCCAGCAGTGGATCGACAGTTGGCGTTGGTAATGAGCAGTTCTTC.

The chain carries TRBV28 and TRBJ1-3; no definite D call. The CDR3 is 15 amino acids. Germline V gene lookup returns CDR1 MDHEN and CDR2 SYDVKM. V lost 3 bases and J lost 0, with 9 bases in between. The CDR3 loop reads CASSLVQNSGNTIYF. CDR3 DNA: TGTGCCAGCAGTTTGGTCCAGAACTCTGGAAACACCATATATTTT.

The chain uses TRBV10-1 and TRBJ2-1; 8 nucleotides agree with TRBD2. Looked up from germline, CDR1 is WNHNN and CDR2 is SYGVQD (reference sequence). J was trimmed by 5 bases and V by 2 bases; bases with no gene match: 11. The CDR3 extends over 17 amino acids. The chain's CDR3 is CASSEIRRREVHNEQFF. The CDR3 region has the DNA TGCGCCAGCAGTGAGATTCGCCGGCGGGAGGTTCACAATGAGCAGTTCTTC.

J is TRBJ2-3 and V is TRBV5-1; 8 nucleotides align to TRBD1. The CDR3 extends over 16 amino acids. V gave up 4 bases and J gave up 5 bases; unmatched junction bases: 12. The germline V gene has CDR1 SGHRS and CDR2 YFSETQ. CDR3 DNA sequence: TGCGCCAGCAGCAAAATCCCAATTGACAGGGGAGATACGCAGTATTTT. Translated: CASSKIPIDRGDTQYF.

The genes are TRBV15 and TRBJ2-1; TRBD2 matches 8 bases. Losses at the gene ends were 2 bases for V and 0 bases for J; bases not matched to a gene: 3. The CDR3 runs to 16 residues. Germline V gene lookup returns CDR1 LNHNV and CDR2 YYDKDF (reference sequence). The CDR3 DNA is TGTGCCACCAGCAGAATAGCGGGAAGCTCCTACAATGAGCAGTTCTTC. Translation gives CATSRIAGSSYNEQFF. Full variable domain (outside the CDR3, taken from reference TRBV15 and TRBJ2-1): DAMVIQNPRYQVTQFGKPVTLSCSQTLNHNVMYWYQQKSSQAPKLLFHYYDKDFNNEADTPDNFQSRRPNTSFCFLDIRSPGLGDTAMYLCATSRIAGSSYNEQFFGPGTRLTVL.

This clone has a single count. The chain recombines TRBV10-3 with TRBJ1-3, with 7 positions matching TRBD1. The germline V gene encodes CDR1 ENHRY and CDR2 SYGVKD. V was clipped by 0 bases and J by 2 bases; unmatched bases: 4. The length of the CDR3 is 16 residues. CDR3 in DNA: TGTGCCATCAGTGAGTCCATCAGGGGGACTGGAAACACCATATATTTT. Its translation: CAISESIRGTGNTIYF.

V usage is TRBV19 and J usage is TRBJ2-2; 10 bases match TRBD1. The V gene end was trimmed by 9 bases and the J gene end by 3 bases; junction bases not matched to a gene: 4. Looked up from germline, CDR1 is LNHDA and CDR2 is SQIVND (reference sequence). The CDR3 sequence is 14 residues long. The CDR3 sequence is CASTDRGDTGELFF. The DNA of the CDR3 is TGTGCCAGCACGGACAGGGGGGACACCGGGGAGCTGTTTTTT.